These T cell receptor beta chains were read from a single sample in a study of OX40 agonist ivuxolimab in advanced cancers. Clones were read by immunoSEQ multiplex PCR, and TCRdb kept only the in-frame ones, dropping some. The sample lists fewer than 18,000 clones, 60% to 80% occurring once. Specimen: CD4+ or CD8+ T cells sorted from blood, collected in a trial of the OX40 agonist ivuxolimab. The origin of the receptors is an adult with an advanced solid tumor such as melanoma, head and neck, liver or kidney cancer. Each CDR3 is given with its conserved first and last residue. A D gene is named only where the DNA matches it firmly. Not all rows give a size; the values are once, few, many and, for expanded clones, a class.

j_gene,abundance,d_gene,v_gene,len,CDR3nt,CDR3aa
TRBJ2-1,.,.,TRBV9,15,TGTGCCAGCAGCCTTGTACTAGCAGGCTACAATGAGCAGTTCTTC,CASSLVLAGYNEQFF
TRBJ2-7,medium-sized,.,TRBV7-8,15,TGTGCCAGCAGCGCGGGTCTGGGCGGGACTTACGAGCAGTACTTC,CASSAGLGGTYEQYF
TRBJ2-7,once,TRBD2,TRBV27,14,TGTGCCAGCAGTATTAGCGGGACCTCCTACGAGCAGTACTTC,CASSISGTSYEQYF
TRBJ2-2,.,.,TRBV27,13,TGTGCCAGCAGTTTACTTAACACCGGGGAGCTGTTTTTT,CASSLLNTGELFF
TRBJ2-7,.,.,TRBV19,15,TGTGCCAGTAGTATAGTCGGGAGCTCTTCCTACGAGCAGTACTTC,CASSIVGSSSYEQYF
TRBJ2-7,.,.,TRBV11-2,14,TGTGCCAGCAGCTTAGAAGGAGACCCCTACGAGCAGTACTTC,CASSLEGDPYEQYF
TRBJ2-7,.,.,TRBV19,16,TGTGCCAGTAGTATGGCCTTCGGAGGGATGCACTACGAGCAGTACTTC,CASSMAFGGMHYEQYF
TRBJ2-7,.,TRBD1,TRBV7-6,13,TGTGCCAGCAGCTTAGAGGCAGGGGGCGAGCAGTACTTC,CASSLEAGGEQYF
TRBJ1-1,once,TRBD1,TRBV13,16,TGTGCCAGCAGCCCTGGGACAGGACTAATGAACACTGAAGCTTTCTTT,CASSPGTGLMNTEAFF
TRBJ2-7,.,.,TRBV11-1,15,TGTGCCAGCAGCTCCCTCGCTGACAGTGTCTACGAGCAGTACTTC,CASSSLADSVYEQYF
TRBJ2-7,.,TRBD2,TRBV5-1,15,TGCGCCAGCAGCCCGGAAAGCGGGAGGTCCTACGAGCAGTACTTC,CASSPESGRSYEQYF
TRBJ2-7,.,.,TRBV7-9,14,TGTGCCAGCAGCCGAGCAGGGGGAGGGTACGAGCAGTACTTC,CASSRAGGGYEQYF
TRBJ2-5,.,TRBD1,TRBV9,16,TGTGCCAGCAGTGGAGACGCCGGGACAGAAGGCGAGACCCAGTACTTC,CASSGDAGTEGETQYF
TRBJ2-5,.,.,TRBV5-1,14,TGCGCCAGCAGCTTAGAGGGCAGCCAAGAGACCCAGTACTTC,CASSLEGSQETQYF
TRBJ2-1,.,.,TRBV4-1,15,TGCGCCAGCAGCCAAGGGGCAGGGCTCGACAATGAGCAGTTCTTC,CASSQGAGLDNEQFF
TRBJ2-7,once,.,TRBV7-9,11,TGTGCCAGCAGCTTGACCTACGAGCAGTACTTC,CASSLTYEQYF
TRBJ2-1,few,.,TRBV13,14,TGTGCCAGCAGCTTAGCGGGGAGGAAGGGTGAGCAGTTCTTC,CASSLAGRKGEQFF
TRBJ2-1,few,TRBD2,TRBV5-4,15,TGTGCCAGCAGCTTTAGCGGGAGGTCCTACAATGAGCAGTTCTTC,CASSFSGRSYNEQFF
TRBJ2-3,.,TRBD1,TRBV5-1,18,TGCGCCAGCAGCTTGGATGCCCCAGGGGGCGTGGGCACAGATACGCAGTATTTT,CASSLDAPGGVGTDTQYF
TRBJ1-1,.,.,TRBV19,16,TGTGCCAGTACCCCAAGGACACCCTCAAGGGGGACTGAAGCTTTCTTT,CASTPRTPSRGTEAFF
TRBJ1-2,.,.,TRBV12-1,13,TGTGCCAGCAGCCCCGACAGCTACTATGGCTACACCTTC,CASSPDSYYGYTF
TRBJ2-1,.,TRBD2,TRBV11-1,14,TGTGCCAGCAGCTCGGGAGGGGGTTACAATGAGCAGTTCTTC,CASSSGGGYNEQFF
TRBJ2-1,.,.,TRBV6-1,13,TGTGCCAGTGGACGGACGGGATACAATGAGCAGTTCTTC,CASGRTGYNEQFF
TRBJ2-7,.,.,TRBV7-9,15,TGTGCCAGCAGCTTATGGGTGGGAAGCTCCTACGAGCAGTACTTC,CASSLWVGSSYEQYF
TRBJ2-1,.,TRBD1,TRBV10-3,9,TGTGCCATCGGGGACAGATTGCTCTTC,CAIGDRLLF
TRBJ2-1,.,.,TRBV6-5,13,TGTGCCAGCAGCCGACAGGTTTACAATGAGCAGTTCTTC,CASSRQVYNEQFF
TRBJ1-4,few,TRBD1,TRBV6-6,16,TGTGCCAGCAGTTACTGGGGCCAGGGGGCTAATGAAAAACTGTTTTTT,CASSYWGQGANEKLFF
TRBJ1-5,.,TRBD1,TRBV27,14,TGTGCCAGCAGGCCTCAGGGGGGGGGTCAGCCCCAGCATTTT,CASRPQGGGQPQHF
TRBJ1-4,.,TRBD1,TRBV4-1,15,TGCGCCAGCAGCCCGTCAGGGGGGGCTAGTGAAAAACTGTTTTTT,CASSPSGGASEKLFF
TRBJ2-2,.,.,TRBV4-2,13,TGTGCCAACAGCAACCCTGGCACCGGGGAGCTGTTTTTT,CANSNPGTGELFF